These 18 T cell receptor beta chains were sequenced from one sample in a study of cytomegalovirus exposure and HLA in healthy donors. The PCR had 60 Vbeta and 13 Jbeta primers. Here immunoSEQ multiplex PCR was the method, and the copy in TCRdb shows in-frame clones only, minus some. The sample includes about 160,000 clones, around 85% of them seen just once. Sequences were obtained from PBMCs. The receptors stem from a woman younger than 45 in good health and CMV-seronegative.

The chain carries TRBV5-1 and TRBJ1-1; D might be TRBD1 (5 bases). Between the trimmed V and J ends, which lost 4 bases and 2 bases, there was a span of 12 bases. The CDR3 runs to 14 residues. Per germline, CDR1 SGHRS and CDR2 YFSETQ. This CDR3 reads CASSHDSLNTEAFF. The CDR3 region has the DNA TGCGCCAGCAGCCACGACAGCCTTAACACTGAAGCTTTCTTT.

CDR3 amino acids: CASSRRGTGVGEQYF. The CDR3 DNA sequence: TGTGCCAGCAGTCGCCGGGGGACAGGGGTGGGCGAGCAGTACTTC. V gene TRBV6-1 combines with J gene TRBJ2-7; TRBD1 aligns across 10 bases. CDR1 and CDR2 (germline): MNHNS, SASEGT. The CDR3 totals 15 residues. V gave up 5 bases and J gave up 6 bases; unmatched junction bases: 10.

In this sample, this clone turned up once. The CDR3: CASSSGGFSSYEQYF. The CDR3 DNA follows: TGTGCCAGCAGTTCGGGGGGTTTTAGCTCCTACGAGCAGTACTTC. The J gene is TRBJ2-7, the V gene TRBV27; 7 nucleotides match TRBD2. CDR1 MNHEY and CDR2 SMNVEV come from the germline V gene (reference sequence). V was pared by 4 bases and J by 0 bases, with 6 bases of the junction left unmatched. The CDR3 loop spans 15 amino acids.

The chain has TRBV11-2 and TRBJ1-6; 9 bases fit TRBD1. Germline CDR1 reads SGHAT; CDR2 reads FQNNGV. The CDR3 is 18 residues long. V gave up 0 bases and J gave up 7 bases; unmatched junction bases: 10. This chain's CDR3 is CASSLDLGTGLQNSPLHF. The CDR3 DNA follows: TGTGCCAGCAGCTTAGATCTAGGGACAGGGTTACAGAATTCACCCCTCCACTTT.

This chain links TRBV9 with TRBJ2-7, with D possibly TRBD1 on 5 matching bases. Between the trimmed V and J ends, which lost 0 bases and 3 bases, there was a span of 13 bases. This CDR3 comprises 15 residues. In germline, CDR1 is SGDLS, CDR2 YYNGEE. CDR3 protein: CASSVDVQGYYEQYF. The CDR3 nucleotides read TGTGCCAGCAGCGTAGATGTCCAGGGTTACTACGAGCAGTACTTC.

The chain is built from TRBV28 and TRBJ1-2; D is uncertain. V was cut by 8 bases and J by 4 bases, with 14 bases left in between. This CDR3 has 13 amino acids. Germline CDR1 reads MDHEN; CDR2 reads SYDVKM. CDR3 protein: CASSSPTSYGYTF. Written as DNA, the CDR3 is TGTGCCAGCTCATCCCCCACAAGCTATGGCTACACCTTC.

The chain recombines TRBV7-3 with TRBJ1-1; 7 bases line up with TRBD1. The CDR3 has 14 amino acids. Germline V gene data show CDR1 as SGHTA and CDR2 as FQGTGA. V gave up 5 bases and J gave up 2 bases; unmatched junction bases: 5. For the CDR3, the DNA is TGTGCCAGCAGCCAAGACAGGGTAAACACTGAAGCTTTCTTT. It specifies CASSQDRVNTEAFF.

The V gene is TRBV11-2, the J gene TRBJ1-2; TRBD1 aligns across 8 bases. The CDR3 runs to 15 residues. The V gene end was trimmed by 5 bases and the J gene end by 8 bases; junction bases not matched to a gene: 13. CDR1 and CDR2 from the germline V gene are SGHAT and FQNNGV. The CDR3 DNA reads TGTGCCAGCAGCCCAACAGGGGGGATGCTAGGAGGCTACACCTTC. Translation gives CASSPTGGMLGGYTF.

V gene TRBV2 combines with J gene TRBJ1-2; 7 nucleotides align to TRBD1. The ends lost 7 bases at V and 3 bases at J; junction bases unmatched: 11. The CDR3 is 15 amino acids. In germline, CDR1 is SNHLY, CDR2 FYNNEI. CDR3: CASNPNRGPDYGYTF. CDR3 in DNA: TGTGCCAGCAACCCGAACAGGGGCCCGGACTATGGCTACACCTTC.

The chain carries TRBV29-1 and TRBJ1-4; 8 nucleotides align to TRBD1. CDR3 size: 13 residues. Looked up from germline, CDR1 is SQVTM and CDR2 is ANQGSEA. Losses at the gene ends were 7 bases for V and 12 bases for J; bases not matched to a gene: 13. The CDR3 DNA reads as TGCAGCGCCGAACGTGCCAGGGGGCAGGAACTGTTTTTT. Its protein product is CSAERARGQELFF. Filled out from reference TRBV29-1 and TRBJ1-4, the complete variable domain reads SAVISQKPSRDICQRGTSLTIQCQVDSQVTMMFWYRQQPGQSLTLIATANQGSEATYESGFVIDKFPISRPNLTFSTLTVSNMSPEDSSIYLCSAERARGQELFFGSGTQLSVL.

The chain couples TRBV28 to TRBJ1-4, with 7 bases lining up with TRBD1. Germline V lookup: CDR1 MDHEN, CDR2 SYDVKM. The CDR3 consists of 15 residues. J lost 8 bases, V lost 3 bases, and 9 bases had no gene match. The CDR3 reads CASSFLSGGEEKLFF. In DNA form, the CDR3 reads TGTGCCAGCAGTTTCTTATCAGGGGGAGAAGAAAAACTGTTTTTT.

The V and J genes are TRBV25-1 and TRBJ2-1, with D uncertain. In germline, CDR1 is MGHDK, CDR2 SYGVNS. V shed 4 bases and J shed 5 bases, with 9 bases lying between them. CDR3 size: 13 residues. The CDR3 spells CASSGYPNNEQFF. As DNA, the CDR3 is TGTGCCAGCAGTGGCTACCCGAACAATGAGCAGTTCTTC.

The chain is built from TRBV11-2 and TRBJ2-1; 13 bases agree with TRBD2. V lost 5 bases, J lost 7 bases, and 5 bases stayed unmatched. The germline CDR1 and CDR2 sequences are SGHAT and FQNNGV. The CDR3 is 15 residues long. Here the CDR3 reads CASSRPTSGRNEQFF. Here the CDR3 DNA reads TGTGCCAGCAGCCGACCGACTAGCGGGAGGAATGAGCAGTTCTTC.

The chain joins TRBV5-1 to TRBJ2-1; 12 positions match TRBD2. Trimming at V came to 3 bases and at J to 2 bases, leaving 12 bases not matched to a gene. CDR1 is SGHRS, CDR2 YFSETQ, per germline. The CDR3 sequence is 19 residues long. The CDR3 bases are TGCGCCAGCAGCTCATCCCTAGCGGGAGGGCCGGAACCCTACAATGAGCAGTTCTTC. This gives the protein CASSSSLAGGPEPYNEQFF.

This clone has a handful of counts. Mismatch with germline at one junction end may stem from a read error. The V and J genes are TRBV4-1 and TRBJ1-1, with 10 bases identical to TRBD1. The CDR3 sequence is 14 residues long. From germline, CDR1 is MGHRA and CDR2 YSYEKL. In nucleotides, the CDR3 is TGCGCCAGCAGCAAAGACAGGGGGCTCACTGAAGCTTTCTTT. Translation: CASSKDRGLTEAFF.

The gene calls are TRBV6-5 and TRBJ1-1; no firm D call. Per germline, CDR1 MNHEY and CDR2 SVGAGI. The V gene lost 2 bases and the J gene lost 4 bases, with 8 bases spanning the gap. This CDR3 has 13 residues. The CDR3 loop is CASSYGRGTEAFF. CDR3 sequence (DNA): TGTGCCAGCAGTTACGGTCGGGGCACTGAAGCTTTCTTT.

In its sample, this clone was seen a few times. The V gene is TRBV6-4, the J gene TRBJ2-3; a possible D gene is TRBD1 (6 bases). Germline assignment: CDR1 MRHNA and CDR2 SNTAGT. This CDR3 is 15 amino acids long. V shed 5 bases and J shed 5 bases, with 17 bases lying between them. This CDR3 reads CASSKGHPAGDTQYF. The CDR3, as DNA: TGTGCCAGCAGTAAGGGACATCCAGCTGGAGATACGCAGTATTTT.

The chain has TRBV27 and TRBJ2-1; D is possibly TRBD2 (6 bases). The ends were cut back, 0 bases at V and 0 bases at J, with 9 bases in the middle. The germline V gene has CDR1 MNHEY and CDR2 SMNVEV (reference sequence). The CDR3 contains 16 residues. CDR3 in DNA: TGTGCCAGCAGTTTATCCCTAGCGAGCTCCTACAATGAGCAGTTCTTC. It codes for CASSLSLASSYNEQFF.